What follows are 24 T cell receptor beta chains derived from one specimen sequenced in a study of cytomegalovirus exposure and HLA in healthy donors. The PCR used 60 Vbeta and 13 Jbeta primers. The protocol was immunoSEQ multiplex PCR, while the TCRdb copy is restricted to in-frame clones and leaves out a portion. Seen here are some 150,000 clones, 65% to 85% observed once, and the top ten hold over 1.5%. The sequenced material came from PBMCs. The receptor source for this set is a young woman in good health and CMV-seronegative.

The J gene is TRBJ2-7, the V gene TRBV19; 7 bases align to TRBD1. The CDR3 extends over 15 amino acids. V shed 3 bases, J shed 5 bases, and the junction held 10 bases outside the gene matches. Germline lookup yields CDR1 LNHDA and CDR2 SQIVND (reference sequence). CDR3: CASSIVRGQFDEQYF. CDR3 nucleotide sequence: TGTGCCAGTAGTATCGTTAGGGGGCAGTTCGACGAGCAGTACTTC.

The rearrangement uses TRBV23-1 and TRBJ2-3; tentatively, D is TRBD1 (5 bases). TRBV23-1 is labeled an ORF, and its function is uncertain. This CDR3 is built from 13 residues. The CDR3 DNA is TGCGCTCGCTCCGAAGGGGGCACAGATACGCAGTATTTT. This encodes CARSEGGTDTQYF.

The genes are TRBV30 and TRBJ2-2, with D hard to call. Germline-derived CDR1 and CDR2 are GTSNPN and SVGIG (reference sequence). V was pared by 7 bases and J by 0 bases, with 6 bases between. This CDR3 comprises 12 residues. The CDR3 DNA reads as TGTGCCTCTATGGCGAACACCGGGGAGCTGTTTTTT. Amino acid sequence: CASMANTGELFF.

This clone was seen more than once but under ten times. The chain uses TRBV6-5 and TRBJ2-2; TRBD1 matches at 9 bases. The length of the CDR3 is 15 residues. After removal of 5 bases from V and 6 bases from J, the junction contained 7 bases not matched to a gene. Germline V CDR1 and CDR2: MNHEY, SVGAGI. The CDR3 coding sequence is TGTGCCAGCAGTACAGGGGGCGCGGGAGCCGGGGAGCTGTTTTTT. Protein: CASSTGGAGAGELFF.

This clone was picked up one time. The chain links TRBV19 to TRBJ1-2, with 7 bases aligning to TRBD1. The CDR3 contains 13 residues. Germline values: CDR1 LNHDA, CDR2 SQIVND (reference sequence). V gave up 4 bases and J gave up 4 bases; unmatched junction bases: 3. In DNA form, the CDR3 reads TGTGCCAGTAGTACCGGGACAGTCTATGGCTACACCTTC. Amino acids: CASSTGTVYGYTF.

The table lists this clone with a count of one. This chain uses TRBV2 with TRBJ2-5; the D is unclear. The CDR3 contains 14 residues. V lost 3 bases, J lost 5 bases, and 13 bases lay in between. Per the germline V gene, CDR1 is SNHLY and CDR2 is FYNNEI. CDR3 bases: TGTGCCAGCAGTGAGAATTTAGCCTTGGAGACCCAGTACTTC. Encoded protein: CASSENLALETQYF. The whole variable domain, remainder taken from reference TRBV2 and TRBJ2-5, is EPEVTQTPSHQVTQMGQEVILRCVPISNHLYFYWYRQILGQKVEFLVSFYNNEISEKSEIFDDQFSVERPDGSNFTLKIRSTKLEDSAMYFCASSENLALETQYFGPGTRLLVL.

CDR3 sequence: CASSFRGSNTEAFF. As DNA, the CDR3 is TGTGCCAGCAGCTTCAGGGGGTCCAACACTGAAGCTTTCTTT. The chain employs TRBV11-2 and TRBJ1-1, with 7 bases lining up with TRBD1. The ends lost 3 bases at V and 2 bases at J; junction bases unmatched: 3. CDR1 is SGHAT and CDR2 is FQNNGV in the germline V gene. The CDR3 consists of 14 residues.

This clone has just one count. The chain uses TRBV7-9 and TRBJ2-3; a weak D match, TRBD2 (6 bases). CDR3 length: 15 amino acids. V was cut by 5 bases and J by 2 bases, with 14 bases left in between. From germline, CDR1 is SEHNR and CDR2 FQNEAQ (reference sequence). In DNA, the CDR3 is TGTGCCAGCAGCCGCGTCGGGGGTAACACAGATACGCAGTATTTT. Protein: CASSRVGGNTDTQYF.

This clone has a single count. The V call is TRBV15, the J call TRBJ2-1; D is possibly TRBD2 (5 bases). V was pared by 4 bases and J by 2 bases, with 15 bases between. The germline CDR1 and CDR2 sequences are LNHNV and YYDKDF (reference sequence). The CDR3 is 16 amino acids. The chain's CDR3 is CATSTLDSTPYNEQFF. The CDR3 DNA reads TGTGCCACCAGCACCCTGGACTCCACCCCCTACAATGAGCAGTTCTTC.

This chain uses TRBV28 with TRBJ2-1; 11 bases agree with TRBD2. With V trimmed by 5 bases and J by 7 bases, 4 bases remained unmatched. There are 14 residues in the CDR3. Germline CDR1 reads MDHEN; CDR2 reads SYDVKM. This CDR3 reads CASSDTSGGNEQFF. CDR3 nucleotide sequence: TGTGCCAGCAGTGACACTAGCGGGGGTAATGAGCAGTTCTTC.

As DNA, the CDR3 is TGTGCCAGCAGCCCACAGGGACAGCTAAACACTGAAGCTTTCTTT. It is translated as CASSPQGQLNTEAFF. The rearrangement joins TRBV7-9 to TRBJ1-1; 7 nucleotides align to TRBD1. CDR1 SEHNR and CDR2 FQNEAQ come from the germline V gene (reference sequence). V lost 5 bases, J lost 2 bases, and 8 bases stayed unmatched. This CDR3 is 15 amino acids long.

This chain connects TRBV9 to TRBJ1-4, with D perhaps matching TRBD1 (6 bases). The germline V gene has CDR1 SGDLS and CDR2 YYNGEE. The CDR3 loop spans 15 amino acids. V lost 0 bases and J lost 8, with 14 bases in between. CDR3 sequence: CASSVDEGGNEKLFF. In DNA form, the CDR3 reads TGTGCCAGCAGCGTAGATGAGGGGGGGAACGAAAAACTGTTTTTT.

The CDR3 sequence is CASSLGEGYGYTF. Written as DNA, the CDR3 is TGTGCCAGCAGTTTGGGGGAGGGCTATGGCTACACCTTC. This chain joins TRBV28 and TRBJ1-2; a weak D match, TRBD1 (5 bases). V was cut by 3 bases and J by 4 bases, with 9 bases left in between. The germline V gene has CDR1 MDHEN and CDR2 SYDVKM. The CDR3 contains 13 residues.

The chain has TRBV7-3 and TRBJ2-2; TRBD2 matches 10 bases. This CDR3 has 16 residues. Trimming took 4 bases from V and 6 from J; bases not matched to a gene: 8. Germline CDR1 SGHTA, CDR2 FQGTGA. The CDR3 DNA is TGTGCCAGCAGCTCCTCTAGCGGGGGTGGCTCCGGGGAGCTGTTTTTT. It encodes CASSSSSGGGSGELFF.

The chain is built from TRBV19 and TRBJ1-2; 7 bases match TRBD1. CDR3 size: 19 residues. V lost 6 bases and J lost 0; bases outside the gene matches: 19. The germline V gene has CDR1 LNHDA and CDR2 SQIVND (reference sequence). The CDR3 reads CASRSIRTDGTVSNYGYTF. The CDR3 nucleotides are TGTGCCAGTAGGTCAATACGGACGGACGGGACAGTATCTAACTATGGCTACACCTTC.

This clone was seen a few times. The CDR3 DNA follows: TGTGCTAGTGGTTTGGGACAGGGAAACCTACAAGAGACCCAGTACTTC. Encoded protein: CASGLGQGNLQETQYF. The V gene is TRBV12-5, the J gene TRBJ2-5, with 7 bases that match TRBD1. In germline, CDR1 is LGHNT, CDR2 FRNRAP. The CDR3 is 16 residues long. With V trimmed by 1 base and J by 2 bases, 7 bases remained unmatched.

This chain links TRBV6-1 with TRBJ1-2; D call uncertain. The germline V gene encodes CDR1 MNHNS and CDR2 SASEGT. The germline V and J ends were trimmed by 7 bases and 1 base, with 13 bases remaining between them. The CDR3 totals 14 residues. CDR3 sequence: CASISGPFNYGYTF. The CDR3 bases are TGTGCCAGCATCAGCGGCCCGTTTAACTATGGCTACACCTTC.

The chain combines TRBV10-1 with TRBJ1-4; D remains unclear. From germline, CDR1 is WNHNN and CDR2 SYGVQD (reference sequence). CDR3 size: 14 residues. V was shortened by 2 bases and J by 6 bases, with 10 bases between the two germline ends. Written as DNA, the CDR3 is TGCGCCAGCAGTGAGCTTGGGGAGTATGAAAAACTGTTTTTT. Its protein product is CASSELGEYEKLFF.

This clone turned up a few times. The chain uses TRBV5-1 and TRBJ2-7; no reliable D call. Germline CDR1 SGHRS, CDR2 YFSETQ. With 0 bases removed from V and 6 bases from J, the gap between germline ends came to 10 bases. The CDR3 is made up of 13 amino acids. Here the CDR3 reads CASSLGGSVEQYF. The CDR3 coding sequence is TGCGCCAGCAGCTTGGGAGGCTCTGTCGAGCAGTACTTC.

The sample holds a few counts of this clone. The chain couples TRBV6-5 to TRBJ1-1; D might be TRBD1 (5 bases). V lost 4 bases and J lost 0, with 12 bases in between. The CDR3 is 15 residues long. Germline assignment: CDR1 MNHEY and CDR2 SVGAGI. CDR3 amino acids: CASSSPGKMNTEAFF. The CDR3 bases are TGTGCCAGCAGTTCACCAGGGAAAATGAACACTGAAGCTTTCTTT.

This chain uses TRBV29-1 with TRBJ1-4, with D unresolved. The germline CDR1 and CDR2 sequences are SQVTM and ANQGSEA. Trimming removed 7 bases at V and 4 bases at J, with 4 bases between. This CDR3 is built from 10 residues. CDR3 region: CSACNEKLFF. The CDR3 DNA sequence: TGCAGCGCCTGTAATGAAAAACTGTTTTTT.

This clone appeared a single time. The same CDR3 is also encoded by other DNA sequences in this sample. The chain is built from TRBV13 and TRBJ2-7; D ambiguous. V gave up 2 bases and J gave up 2 bases, with 4 bases separating them. Looked up from germline, CDR1 is PRHDT and CDR2 is FYEKMQ (reference sequence). The CDR3 consists of 12 residues. The CDR3 reads CASSLSTYEQYF. In DNA, the CDR3 is TGTGCCAGCAGCTTATCCACCTACGAGCAGTACTTC.

The chain couples TRBV27 to TRBJ2-7; D perhaps matches TRBD1 (6 bases). The germline V and J ends were trimmed by 3 bases and 3 bases, with 12 bases remaining between them. CDR3 length: 14 amino acids. Germline CDR1 reads MNHEY; CDR2 reads SMNVEV (reference sequence). The CDR3: CASSLVQGRYEQYF. The CDR3 DNA reads TGTGCCAGCAGTTTGGTACAGGGTCGCTACGAGCAGTACTTC.

The rearrangement uses TRBV7-9 and TRBJ2-1; 8 nucleotides match TRBD1. In germline, CDR1 is SEHNR, CDR2 FQNEAQ (reference sequence). The CDR3 has 13 residues. With V trimmed by 0 bases and J by 10 bases, 2 bases remained unmatched. CDR3 in DNA: TGTGCCAGCAGCTTAGCCGGGACAGGAGAGCAGTTCTTC. It encodes CASSLAGTGEQFF.